A selection of T cell receptor beta chains follows, all from one sample in a study of CD8 T cells in ankylosing spondylitis. A single record per CDR3 protein comes from TCRdb applying MiXCR to the 5' RACE reads. The sample carries more than 100,000 distinct CDR3 sequences, roughly a sixth recorded once. The specimen was blood, either unsorted or a sorted T cell fraction (not recorded which). The origin of the receptors is a male donor with ankylosing spondylitis. Each CDR3 is given with its conserved first and last residue. A D gene is named only where the DNA matches it firmly. Not all rows give a size; the values are once, few, many and, for expanded clones, a class.

>few|TRBD2|TRBV7-9|TRBJ2-2
CASSHSGRNTGELFF
TGTGCCAGCAGCCATAGCGGGAGGAACACCGGGGAGCTGTTTTTT
>-|TRBD2|TRBV7-6|TRBJ2-1
CASSWTSGNNEQFF
TGTGCCAGCAGCTGGACTAGCGGGAACAATGAGCAGTTCTTC
>few|TRBD1|TRBV27|TRBJ2-7
CASSLLPGQGLYEQYF
TGTGCCAGCAGTTTACTTCCGGGACAGGGGCTCTACGAGCAGTACTTC
>-|-|TRBV24-1|TRBJ1-6
CATSDFGWRYSNSPLHF
TGTGCCACCAGTGATTTTGGGTGGCGGTACTCGAATTCACCCCTCCACTTT
>few|TRBD2|TRBV9|TRBJ2-2
CASNGLASHPNTGELFF
TGTGCCAGCAACGGACTAGCGAGCCACCCGAACACCGGGGAGCTGTTTTTT
>few|-|TRBV4-2|TRBJ2-5
CASSQGTSGSQYF
TGTGCCAGCAGCCAAGGGACGTCGGGTTCCCAGTACTTC
>-|TRBD2|TRBV24-1|TRBJ2-3
CASSTSGDTDTQYF
TGTGCCAGCTCGACTAGCGGAGACACAGATACGCAGTATTTT
>few|TRBD2|TRBV7-7|TRBJ2-1
CASSQVLTTSDEQFF
TGTGCCAGCAGCCAGGTCTTGACGACTAGCGATGAGCAGTTCTTC
>few|-|TRBV28|TRBJ2-5
CASSNQYRDNQETQYF
TGTGCCAGCAGCAATCAATACCGGGACAACCAAGAGACCCAGTACTTC
>-|-|TRBV20-1|TRBJ2-7
CSAHTGGHEQYF
TGCAGTGCCCATACGGGGGGCCACGAGCAGTACTTC
>few|TRBD1|TRBV12-3/TRBV12-4|TRBJ1-5
CASSSGTGVQPQHF
TGTGCCAGCAGTTCCGGGACAGGGGTCCAGCCCCAGCATTTT
>few|TRBD1|TRBV6-5|TRBJ1-5
CASSYLLWQGDQPQHF
TGTGCCAGCAGTTACTTACTTTGGCAGGGGGATCAGCCCCAGCATTTT
>many|-|TRBV27|TRBJ1-2
CASRSWAYGYTF
TGTGCCAGCAGGTCTTGGGCCTATGGCTACACCTTC
>few|-|TRBV9|TRBJ1-5
CASSATGKVQPQHF
TGTGCCAGCAGCGCTACAGGGAAGGTTCAGCCCCAGCATTTT
>few|-|TRBV29-1|TRBJ2-7
CSVVFGSGSGEQYF
TGCAGCGTTGTGTTCGGGAGCGGTTCCGGCGAGCAGTACTTC
>few|TRBD2|TRBV6-2/TRBV6-3|TRBJ2-1
CASSYPTSGSSYNEQFF
TGTGCCAGCAGTTACCCGACTAGCGGGAGCTCCTACAATGAGCAGTTCTTC
>-|-|TRBV12-3/TRBV12-4|TRBJ2-2
CASSHPDTGELFF
TGTGCCAGCAGCCATCCCGACACCGGGGAGCTGTTTTTT
>many|TRBD1|TRBV6-6|TRBJ1-5
CASSLQGTQHF
TGTGCCAGCAGTTTACAGGGGACCCAGCATTTT
>once|-|TRBV15|TRBJ2-5
CVTSRGSETQYF
TGTGTCACCAGCAGAGGGTCAGAGACCCAGTACTTC
>-|-|TRBV7-8|TRBJ2-1
CASSLGPAYNEQFF
TGTGCCAGCAGCTTAGGACCAGCCTACAATGAGCAGTTCTTC
>-|TRBD1|TRBV5-1|TRBJ2-7
CASSSGQGRGEQYF
TGCGCCAGCAGCTCCGGACAGGGCCGGGGCGAGCAGTACTTC
>once|TRBD2|TRBV30|TRBJ2-2
CAWSVMGGDTGELFF
TGTGCCTGGAGTGTAATGGGGGGGGACACCGGGGAGCTGTTTTTT
>many|TRBD2|TRBV27|TRBJ2-1
CASSLYLAAYNEQFF
TGTGCCAGCAGTTTATACCTAGCGGCATACAATGAGCAGTTCTTC
>few|-|TRBV9|TRBJ2-7
CASSPTTGSFYEQYF
TGTGCCAGCAGCCCTACGACAGGATCTTTCTACGAGCAGTACTTC
>-|-|TRBV6-5|TRBJ2-3
CASSYISTPDSQYF
TGTGCCAGCAGTTACATATCGACGCCTGATTCGCAGTATTTT
>-|-|TRBV12-3/TRBV12-4|TRBJ2-3
CASSPLGGVRSWTDTQYF
TGTGCCAGCAGTCCCCTGGGGGGAGTAAGGAGTTGGACAGATACGCAGTATTTT
>few|-|TRBV5-6|TRBJ2-6
CASSLGNVLTF
TGTGCCAGCAGCTTGGGAAACGTCCTGACTTTC
>-|-|TRBV3-1|TRBJ2-7
CASSQQYEQYF
TGTGCCAGCAGCCAACAATACGAGCAGTACTTC
>few|TRBD2|TRBV5-5|TRBJ2-3
CASSWTRASGRTDTQYF
TGTGCCAGCAGCTGGACTCGGGCTAGCGGGAGGACAGATACGCAGTATTTT
>-|-|TRBV4-3|TRBJ2-1
CASSQDRAAYNEQFF
TGCGCCAGCAGCCAAGACAGGGCCGCCTACAATGAGCAGTTCTTC
>-|TRBD1|TRBV7-9|TRBJ2-3
CASAGTGDPDTQYF
TGTGCCAGCGCCGGGACAGGGGATCCAGATACGCAGTATTTT
>-|TRBD1|TRBV4-1|TRBJ2-7
CASSQLQGAYEQYF
TGCGCCAGCAGCCAGTTACAGGGGGCCTACGAGCAGTACTTC
>-|-|TRBV27|TRBJ2-1
CASSLIPMRGIYNEQFF
TGTGCCAGCAGTTTGATCCCTATGAGGGGAATCTACAATGAGCAGTTCTTC